The clone carrying this T cell receptor beta chain was seen a handful of times. This specimen belongs to a study of type 1 regulatory T cells. At the level of the study: An in vitro protocol generated T-allo10, a Tr1-enriched, alloantigen-specific CD4 T cell product.

Each CDR3 protein gets one entry after TCRdb re-called the reads with MiXCR. The table shows about 100,000 distinct CDR3 sequences, with roughly 30% occurring only once. CDR1 SQVTM and CDR2 ANQGSEA come from the germline V gene. This CDR3 is built from 12 residues. Trimming left V 4 bases short and J 1 base short, with 7 bases between. The sequence was obtained from a human donor in good health. Sequenced input: CD4+ T cells, either the whole sample or a sorted fraction (not recorded which). This chain joins TRBV29-1 and TRBJ1-1; D ambiguous. The CDR3 DNA reads TGCAGCGTTGTATGGGGGAACACTGAAGCTTTCTTT. Translation gives CSVVWGNTEAFF.